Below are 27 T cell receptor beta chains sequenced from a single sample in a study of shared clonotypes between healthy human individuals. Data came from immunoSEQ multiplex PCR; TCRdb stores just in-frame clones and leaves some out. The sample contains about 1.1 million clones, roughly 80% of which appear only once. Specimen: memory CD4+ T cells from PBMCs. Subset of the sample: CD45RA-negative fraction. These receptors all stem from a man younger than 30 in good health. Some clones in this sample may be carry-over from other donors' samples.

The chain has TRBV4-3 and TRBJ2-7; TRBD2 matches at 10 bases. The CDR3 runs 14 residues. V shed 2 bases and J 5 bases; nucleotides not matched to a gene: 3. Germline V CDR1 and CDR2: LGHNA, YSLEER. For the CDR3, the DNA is TGCGCCAGCAGCCAACAGCGGGAGGGCCACGAGCAGTACTTC. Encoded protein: CASSQQREGHEQYF.

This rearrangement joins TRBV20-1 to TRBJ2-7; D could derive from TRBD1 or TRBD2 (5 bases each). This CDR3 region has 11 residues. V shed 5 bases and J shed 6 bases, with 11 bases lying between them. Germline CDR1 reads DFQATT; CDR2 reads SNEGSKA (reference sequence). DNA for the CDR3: TGCAGTGCTTGGTGGGGGTCCGAGCAGTACTTC. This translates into CSAWWGSEQYF.

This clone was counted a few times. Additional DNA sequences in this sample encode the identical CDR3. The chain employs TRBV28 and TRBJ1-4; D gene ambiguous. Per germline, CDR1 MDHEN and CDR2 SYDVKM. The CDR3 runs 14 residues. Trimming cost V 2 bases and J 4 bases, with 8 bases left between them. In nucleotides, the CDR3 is TGTGCCAGCAGTTTAGGCGGAAGTAATGAAAAACTGTTTTTT. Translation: CASSLGGSNEKLFF.

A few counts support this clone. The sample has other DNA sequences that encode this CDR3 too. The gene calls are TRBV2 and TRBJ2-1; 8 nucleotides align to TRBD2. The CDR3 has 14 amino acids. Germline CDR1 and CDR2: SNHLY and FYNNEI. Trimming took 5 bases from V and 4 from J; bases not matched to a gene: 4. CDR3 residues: CASSLAGLYNEQFF. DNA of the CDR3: TGTGCCAGCAGTCTAGCGGGCCTATACAATGAGCAGTTCTTC.

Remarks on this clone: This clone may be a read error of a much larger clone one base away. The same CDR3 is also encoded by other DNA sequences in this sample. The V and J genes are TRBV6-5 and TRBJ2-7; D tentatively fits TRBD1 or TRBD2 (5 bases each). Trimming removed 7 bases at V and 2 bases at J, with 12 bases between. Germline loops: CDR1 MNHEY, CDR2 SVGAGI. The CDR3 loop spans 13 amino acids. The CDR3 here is CASIGDAPYEQYF. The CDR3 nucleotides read TGTGCCAGCATAGGGGACGCGCCCTACGAGCAGTACTTC.

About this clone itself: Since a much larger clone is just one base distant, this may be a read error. CDR3 sequence (DNA): TGTGCCAGCAGCCACCCCTTAGAGGGGGCCCCCTACGAGCAGTACTTC. It specifies CASSHPLEGAPYEQYF. This rearrangement joins TRBV28 to TRBJ2-7; 7 bases agree with TRBD1. The CDR3 sequence is 16 residues long. Germline-derived CDR1 and CDR2 are MDHEN and SYDVKM. Germline trimming cut 6 bases from V and 2 bases from J; bases unmatched to any gene: 13.

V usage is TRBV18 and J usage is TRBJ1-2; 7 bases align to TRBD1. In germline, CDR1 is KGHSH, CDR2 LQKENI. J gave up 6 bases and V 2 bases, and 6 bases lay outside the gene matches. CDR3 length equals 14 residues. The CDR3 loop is CASSPYTGDDGYTF. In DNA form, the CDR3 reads TGTGCCAGCTCACCATACACAGGGGATGATGGCTACACCTTC.

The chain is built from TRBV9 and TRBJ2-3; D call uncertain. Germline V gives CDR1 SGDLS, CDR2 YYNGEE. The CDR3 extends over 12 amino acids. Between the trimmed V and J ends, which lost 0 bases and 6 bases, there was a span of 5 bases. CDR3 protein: CASSVDSDTQYF. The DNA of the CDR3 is TGTGCCAGCAGCGTAGACTCGGATACGCAGTATTTT.

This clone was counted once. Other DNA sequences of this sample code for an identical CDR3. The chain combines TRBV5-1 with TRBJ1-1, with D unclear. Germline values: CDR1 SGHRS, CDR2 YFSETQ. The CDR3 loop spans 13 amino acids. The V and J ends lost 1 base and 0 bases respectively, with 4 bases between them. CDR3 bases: TGCGCCAGCAGCTTGACCGTGAACACTGAAGCTTTCTTT. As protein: CASSLTVNTEAFF.

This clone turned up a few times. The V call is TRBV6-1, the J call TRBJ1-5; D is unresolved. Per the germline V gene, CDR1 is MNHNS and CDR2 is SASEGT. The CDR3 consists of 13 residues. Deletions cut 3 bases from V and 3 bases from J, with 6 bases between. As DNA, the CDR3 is TGTGCCAGCAGTGATGGGTTCAATCAGCCCCAGCATTTT. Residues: CASSDGFNQPQHF.

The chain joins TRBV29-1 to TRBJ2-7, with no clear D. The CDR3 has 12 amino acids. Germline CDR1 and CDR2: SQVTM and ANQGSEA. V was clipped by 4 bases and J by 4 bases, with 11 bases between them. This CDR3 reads CSVVGPAYEQYF. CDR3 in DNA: TGCAGCGTTGTGGGCCCAGCTTACGAGCAGTACTTC.

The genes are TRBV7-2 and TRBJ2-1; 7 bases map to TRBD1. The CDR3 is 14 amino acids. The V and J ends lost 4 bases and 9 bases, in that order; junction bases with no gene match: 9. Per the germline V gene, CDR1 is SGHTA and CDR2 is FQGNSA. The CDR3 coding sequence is TGTGCCAGCAGCTGGTCTGGGACAGACATTGAGCAGTTCTTC. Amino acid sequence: CASSWSGTDIEQFF.

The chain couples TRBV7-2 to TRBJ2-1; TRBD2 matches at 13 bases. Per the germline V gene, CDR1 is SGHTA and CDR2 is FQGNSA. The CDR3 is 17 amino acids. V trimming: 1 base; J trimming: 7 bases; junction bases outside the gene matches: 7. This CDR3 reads CASSLVTSGRGRNEQFF. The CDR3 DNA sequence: TGTGCCAGCAGCTTAGTAACTAGCGGGAGGGGAAGGAATGAGCAGTTCTTC. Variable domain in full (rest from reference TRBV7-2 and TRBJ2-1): GAGVSQSPSNKVTEKGKDVELRCDPISGHTALYWYRQSLGQGLEFLIYFQGNSAPDKSGLPSDRFSAERTGGSVSTLTIQRTQQEDSAVYLCASSLVTSGRGRNEQFFGPGTRLTVL.

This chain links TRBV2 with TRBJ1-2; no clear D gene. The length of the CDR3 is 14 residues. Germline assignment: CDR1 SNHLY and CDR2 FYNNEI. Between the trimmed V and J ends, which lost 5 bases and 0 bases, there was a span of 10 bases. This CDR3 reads CASSKVLSNYGYTF. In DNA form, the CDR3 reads TGTGCCAGCAGTAAGGTACTTTCTAACTATGGCTACACCTTC.

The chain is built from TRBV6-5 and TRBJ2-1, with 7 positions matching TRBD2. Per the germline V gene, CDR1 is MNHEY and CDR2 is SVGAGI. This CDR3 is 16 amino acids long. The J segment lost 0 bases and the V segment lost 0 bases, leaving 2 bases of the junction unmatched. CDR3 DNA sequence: TGTGCCAGCAGTTACTCGGGCGGGGGCTCCTACAATGAGCAGTTCTTC. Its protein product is CASSYSGGGSYNEQFF.

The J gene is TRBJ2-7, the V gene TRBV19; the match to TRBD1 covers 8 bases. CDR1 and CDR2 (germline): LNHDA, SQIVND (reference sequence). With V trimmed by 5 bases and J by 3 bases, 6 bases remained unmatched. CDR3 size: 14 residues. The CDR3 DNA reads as TGTGCCAGTAGTCAAGGACAGGGAAACTACGAGCAGTACTTC. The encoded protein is CASSQGQGNYEQYF.

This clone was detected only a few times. As DNA, the CDR3 is TGTGCCAGTAGTAGGAGTCGAACGGCTAGCGGAAAAAACATTCAGTACTTC. It is translated as CASSRSRTASGKNIQYF. The V gene is TRBV19, the J gene TRBJ2-4; 7 nucleotides line up with TRBD2. The CDR3 runs 17 residues. The ends lost 4 bases at V and 4 bases at J; junction bases unmatched: 13. Germline values: CDR1 LNHDA, CDR2 SQIVND (reference sequence).

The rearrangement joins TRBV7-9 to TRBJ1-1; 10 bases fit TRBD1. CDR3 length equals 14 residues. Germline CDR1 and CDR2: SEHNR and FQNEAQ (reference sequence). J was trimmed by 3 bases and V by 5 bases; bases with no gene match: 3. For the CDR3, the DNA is TGTGCCAGCAGCCACGGGACAGGGGACACTGAAGCTTTCTTT. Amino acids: CASSHGTGDTEAFF.

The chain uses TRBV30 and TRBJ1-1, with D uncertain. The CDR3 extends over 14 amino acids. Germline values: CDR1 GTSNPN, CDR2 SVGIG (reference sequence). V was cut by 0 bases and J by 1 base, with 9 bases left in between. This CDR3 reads CAWSVVWANTEAFF. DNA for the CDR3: TGTGCCTGGAGTGTGGTCTGGGCGAACACTGAAGCTTTCTTT.

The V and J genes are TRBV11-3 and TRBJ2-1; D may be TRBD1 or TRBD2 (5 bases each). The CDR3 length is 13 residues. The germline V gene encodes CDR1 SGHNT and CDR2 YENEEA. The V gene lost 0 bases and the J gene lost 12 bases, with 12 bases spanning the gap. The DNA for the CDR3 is TGTGCCAGCAGCTTAGATGGAGACGGGACGCAGTTCTTC. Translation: CASSLDGDGTQFF.

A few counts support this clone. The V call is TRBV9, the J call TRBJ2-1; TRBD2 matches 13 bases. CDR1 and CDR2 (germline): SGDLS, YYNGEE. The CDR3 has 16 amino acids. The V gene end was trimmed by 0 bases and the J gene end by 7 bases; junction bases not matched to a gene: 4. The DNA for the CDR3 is TGTGCCAGCAGCGTAGTAGGGACTAGCGGGATTAATGAGCAGTTCTTC. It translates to CASSVVGTSGINEQFF.

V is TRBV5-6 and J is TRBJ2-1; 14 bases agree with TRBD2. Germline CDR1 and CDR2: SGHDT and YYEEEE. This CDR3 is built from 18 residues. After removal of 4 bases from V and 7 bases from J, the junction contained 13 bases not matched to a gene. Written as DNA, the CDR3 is TGTGCCAGCAGCCCAGGGACTAGCGGGAGAGGGGGTCTGAATGAGCAGTTCTTC. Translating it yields CASSPGTSGRGGLNEQFF.

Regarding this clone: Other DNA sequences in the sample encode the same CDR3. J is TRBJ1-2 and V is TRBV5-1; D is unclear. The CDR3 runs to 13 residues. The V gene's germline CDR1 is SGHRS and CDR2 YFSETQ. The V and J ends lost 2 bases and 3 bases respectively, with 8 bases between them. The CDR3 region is CASSFGGDYGYTF. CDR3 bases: TGCGCCAGCAGCTTCGGCGGGGACTATGGCTACACCTTC.

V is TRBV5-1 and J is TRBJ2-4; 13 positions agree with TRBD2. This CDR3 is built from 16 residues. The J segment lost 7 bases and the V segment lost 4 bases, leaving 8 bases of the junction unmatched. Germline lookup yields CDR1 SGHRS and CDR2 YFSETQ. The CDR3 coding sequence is TGCGCCAGCAGCCCGGGACTAGCGGGATCTCGGAACATTCAGTACTTC. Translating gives CASSPGLAGSRNIQYF.

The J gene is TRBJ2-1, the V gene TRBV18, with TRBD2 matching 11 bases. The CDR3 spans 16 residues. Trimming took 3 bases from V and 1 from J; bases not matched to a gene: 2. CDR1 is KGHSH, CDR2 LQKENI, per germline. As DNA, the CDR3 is TGTGCCAGCTCACCCCGACTAGCGGGGTCCTACAATGAGCAGTTCTTC. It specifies CASSPRLAGSYNEQFF.

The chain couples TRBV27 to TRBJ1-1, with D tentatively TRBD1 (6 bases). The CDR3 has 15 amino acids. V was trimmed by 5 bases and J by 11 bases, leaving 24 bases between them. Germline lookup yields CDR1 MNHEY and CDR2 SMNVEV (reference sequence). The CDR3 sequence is CASSPTGGGINRAFF. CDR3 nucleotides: TGTGCCAGCAGTCCAACCGGAGGGGGGATAAACCGTGCTTTCTTT.

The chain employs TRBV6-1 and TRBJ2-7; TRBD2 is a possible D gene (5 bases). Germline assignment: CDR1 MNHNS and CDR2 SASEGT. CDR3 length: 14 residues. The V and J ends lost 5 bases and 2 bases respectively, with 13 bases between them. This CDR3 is CASSLDFLTYEQYF. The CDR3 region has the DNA TGTGCCAGCAGTCTGGACTTCCTTACCTACGAGCAGTACTTC.